This T cell receptor (beta chain) was profiled in a study of cytomegalovirus exposure and HLA in healthy donors. Study-level background: Of the donors genotyped, 300 to 500 in all, around 77% fell in the Caucasian-associated ancestry cluster. Study-wide points: Listed as cytomegalovirus-associated were 170 or so TCR beta chains. An analysis that was carried out later associated fewer than 20,000 TCR beta sequences with HLA alleles at 0.05 false discovery rate.

The ends lost 8 bases at V and 4 bases at J; junction bases unmatched: 8. CDR3 length: 14 amino acids. Germline CDR1 is ENHRY and CDR2 is SYGVKD. PCR employed 60 Vbeta and 13 Jbeta primers. Some clones are missing from TCRdb's copy, which holds only in-frame ones; the method was immunoSEQ multiplex PCR. This sample has around 180,000 clones, with about four fifths found just once. A word on this clone: Its antigen is unidentified.

The receptor's source is a male donor in good health and CMV-seronegative. The rearrangement joins TRBV10-3 to TRBJ2-5; 9 nucleotides align to TRBD2. The source material was PBMCs. This CDR3 is CAISRREGPETQYF. The CDR3 DNA reads as TGTGCCATCTCTCGGCGGGAGGGCCCAGAGACCCAGTACTTC.